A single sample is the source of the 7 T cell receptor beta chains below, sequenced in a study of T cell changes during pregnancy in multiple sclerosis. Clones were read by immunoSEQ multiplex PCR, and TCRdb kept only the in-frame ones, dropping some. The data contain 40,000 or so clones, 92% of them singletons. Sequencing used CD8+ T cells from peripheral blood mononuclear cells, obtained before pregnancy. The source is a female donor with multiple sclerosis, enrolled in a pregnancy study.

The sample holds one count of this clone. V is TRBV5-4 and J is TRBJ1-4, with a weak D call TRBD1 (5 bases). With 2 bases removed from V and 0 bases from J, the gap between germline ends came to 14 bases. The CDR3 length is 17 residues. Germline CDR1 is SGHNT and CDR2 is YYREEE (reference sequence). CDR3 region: CASSFGVGGATNEKLFF. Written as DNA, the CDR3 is TGTGCCAGCAGCTTTGGCGTGGGGGGAGCAACTAATGAAAAACTGTTTTTT.

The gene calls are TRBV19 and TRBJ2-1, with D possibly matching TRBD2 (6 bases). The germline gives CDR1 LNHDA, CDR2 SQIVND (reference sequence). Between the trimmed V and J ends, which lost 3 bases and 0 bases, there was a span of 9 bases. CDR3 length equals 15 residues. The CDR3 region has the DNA TGTGCCAGTAGTATTGCGGGGAGCTCCTACAATGAGCAGTTCTTC. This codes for CASSIAGSSYNEQFF.

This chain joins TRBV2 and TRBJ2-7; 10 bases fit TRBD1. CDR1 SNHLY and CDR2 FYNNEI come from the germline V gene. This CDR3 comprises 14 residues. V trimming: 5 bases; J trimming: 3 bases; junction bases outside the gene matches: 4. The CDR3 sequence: CASSQDRGLYEQYF. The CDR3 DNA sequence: TGTGCCAGCAGTCAAGACAGGGGGCTCTACGAGCAGTACTTC.

The CDR3 DNA is TGTGCCAGCAGCTTAAGGACAGCTTCCTACAATGAGCAGTTCTTC. Protein sequence: CASSLRTASYNEQFF. This sequence joins TRBV11-2 and TRBJ2-1; possibly TRBD1 for D (6 bases). The CDR3 totals 15 residues. The germline V gene has CDR1 SGHAT and CDR2 FQNNGV. V lost 2 bases to trimming and J lost 1 base, with 9 bases between them.

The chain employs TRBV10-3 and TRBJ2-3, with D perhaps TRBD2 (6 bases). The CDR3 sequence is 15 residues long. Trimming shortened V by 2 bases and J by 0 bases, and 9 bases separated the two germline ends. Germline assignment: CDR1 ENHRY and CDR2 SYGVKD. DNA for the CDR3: TGTGCCATCAGTGAGCTAGCGCGAAGCACAGATACGCAGTATTTT. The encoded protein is CAISELARSTDTQYF.

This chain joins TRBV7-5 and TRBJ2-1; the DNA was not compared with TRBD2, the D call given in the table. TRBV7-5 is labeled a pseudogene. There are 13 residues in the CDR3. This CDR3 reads CVRSSGEGLEQFF. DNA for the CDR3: TGTGTCAGAAGCTCGGGTGAGGGCCTGGAGCAGTTCTTC.

The CDR3 DNA reads as TGTGCCAGCCCAGGGACAGGTTCGAATGAGCAGTTCTTC. It translates to CASPGTGSNEQFF. The chain combines TRBV2 with TRBJ2-1, with 8 bases lining up with TRBD1. Germline loops: CDR1 SNHLY, CDR2 FYNNEI. This CDR3 spans 13 amino acids. With 8 bases clipped from V and 7 bases from J, the junction kept 7 bases outside the gene matches.